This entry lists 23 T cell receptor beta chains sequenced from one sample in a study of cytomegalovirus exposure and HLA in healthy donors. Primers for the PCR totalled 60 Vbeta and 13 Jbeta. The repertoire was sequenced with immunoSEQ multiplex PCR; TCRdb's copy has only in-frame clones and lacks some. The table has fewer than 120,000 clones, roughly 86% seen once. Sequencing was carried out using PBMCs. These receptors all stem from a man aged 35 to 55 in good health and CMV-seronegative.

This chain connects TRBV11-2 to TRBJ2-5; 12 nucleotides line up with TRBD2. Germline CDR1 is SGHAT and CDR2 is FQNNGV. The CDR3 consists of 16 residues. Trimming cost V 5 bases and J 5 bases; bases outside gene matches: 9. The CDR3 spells CASSASSSGGAETQYF. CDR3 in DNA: TGTGCCAGCAGCGCCTCATCTAGCGGGGGGGCCGAGACCCAGTACTTC.

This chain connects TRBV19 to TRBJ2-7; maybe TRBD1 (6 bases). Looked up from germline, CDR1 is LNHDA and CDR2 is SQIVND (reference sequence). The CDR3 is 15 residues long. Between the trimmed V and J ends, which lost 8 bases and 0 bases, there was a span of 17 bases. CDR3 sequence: CASSLENRVSYEQYF. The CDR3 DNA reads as TGTGCCAGTTCTCTCGAAAACAGGGTCTCCTACGAGCAGTACTTC.

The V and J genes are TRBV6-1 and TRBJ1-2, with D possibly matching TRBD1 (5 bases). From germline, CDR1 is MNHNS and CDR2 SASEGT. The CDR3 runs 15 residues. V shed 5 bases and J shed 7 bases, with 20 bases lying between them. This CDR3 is CASSPLGPGRSGYTF. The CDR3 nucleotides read TGTGCCAGCAGTCCCCTCGGGCCAGGGAGGAGTGGCTACACCTTC.

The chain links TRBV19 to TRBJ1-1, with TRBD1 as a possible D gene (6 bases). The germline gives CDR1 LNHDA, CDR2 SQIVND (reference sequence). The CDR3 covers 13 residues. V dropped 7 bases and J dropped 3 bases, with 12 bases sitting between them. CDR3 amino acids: CASTLQGHTEAFF. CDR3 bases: TGTGCCAGTACCCTACAGGGTCACACTGAAGCTTTCTTT.

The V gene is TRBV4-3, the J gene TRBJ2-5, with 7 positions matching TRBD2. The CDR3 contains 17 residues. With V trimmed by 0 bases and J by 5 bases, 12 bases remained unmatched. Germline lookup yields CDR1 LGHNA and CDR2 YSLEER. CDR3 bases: TGCGCCAGCAGCCAAGATTTGTGGACTAGGCTGGGGGAGACCCAGTACTTC. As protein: CASSQDLWTRLGETQYF.

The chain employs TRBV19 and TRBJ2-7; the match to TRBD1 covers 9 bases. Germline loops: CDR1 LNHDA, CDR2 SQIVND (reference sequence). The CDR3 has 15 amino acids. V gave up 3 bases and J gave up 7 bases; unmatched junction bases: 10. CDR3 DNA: TGTGCCAGTAGTATCTCAGGACAGGGGATTTCTGAGCAGTACTTC. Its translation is CASSISGQGISEQYF.

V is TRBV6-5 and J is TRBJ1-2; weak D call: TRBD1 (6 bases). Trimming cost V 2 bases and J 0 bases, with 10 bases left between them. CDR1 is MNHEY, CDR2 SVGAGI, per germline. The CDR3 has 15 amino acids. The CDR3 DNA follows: TGTGCCAGCAGTTACCGAGGGGGTTCTAACTATGGCTACACCTTC. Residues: CASSYRGGSNYGYTF.

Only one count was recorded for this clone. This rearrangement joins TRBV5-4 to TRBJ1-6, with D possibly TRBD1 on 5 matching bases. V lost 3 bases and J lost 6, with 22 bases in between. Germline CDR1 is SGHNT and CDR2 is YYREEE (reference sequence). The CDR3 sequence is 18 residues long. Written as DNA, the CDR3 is TGTGCCAGCAGCTCTTTTAGGCAGGGAACTGGACCTAATTCACCCCTCCACTTT. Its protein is CASSSFRQGTGPNSPLHF.

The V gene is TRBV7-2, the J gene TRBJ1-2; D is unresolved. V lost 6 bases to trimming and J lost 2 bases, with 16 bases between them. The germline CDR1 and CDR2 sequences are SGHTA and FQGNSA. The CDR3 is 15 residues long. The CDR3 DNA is TGTGCCAGCAGTAGCGGCGTTATATTGAACTATGGCTACACCTTC. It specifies CASSSGVILNYGYTF.

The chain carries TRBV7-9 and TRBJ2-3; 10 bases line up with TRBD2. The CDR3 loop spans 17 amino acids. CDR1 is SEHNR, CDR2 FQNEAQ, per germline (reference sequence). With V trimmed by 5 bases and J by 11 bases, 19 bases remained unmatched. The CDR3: CASSLLLASGGARGQYF. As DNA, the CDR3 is TGTGCCAGCAGCCTTCTGCTCGCCAGCGGGGGGGCCAGAGGGCAGTATTTT.

The CDR3 nucleotides are TGTGCCTGGAGTGTTATTAGGGAGCTGTTTTTT. Translating gives CAWSVIRELFF. This chain uses TRBV30 with TRBJ2-2; no clear D gene. In germline, CDR1 is GTSNPN, CDR2 SVGIG (reference sequence). The CDR3 sequence is 11 residues long. Trimming removed 0 bases at V and 9 bases at J, with 5 bases between.

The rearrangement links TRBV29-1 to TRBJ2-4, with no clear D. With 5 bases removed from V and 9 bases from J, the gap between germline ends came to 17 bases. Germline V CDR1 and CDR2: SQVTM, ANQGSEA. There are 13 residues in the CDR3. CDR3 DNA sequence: TGCAGCGTTTTACACGGCGGCGGCTTCATTCAGTACTTC. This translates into CSVLHGGGFIQYF.

The CDR3 region is CASSLRSNTEAFF. CDR3 in DNA: TGCGCCAGCAGCTTACGGTCAAACACTGAAGCTTTCTTT. J is TRBJ1-1 and V is TRBV5-1; D is uncertain. Trimming removed 2 bases at V and 2 bases at J, with 7 bases between. Germline V gives CDR1 SGHRS, CDR2 YFSETQ. CDR3 length: 13 amino acids.

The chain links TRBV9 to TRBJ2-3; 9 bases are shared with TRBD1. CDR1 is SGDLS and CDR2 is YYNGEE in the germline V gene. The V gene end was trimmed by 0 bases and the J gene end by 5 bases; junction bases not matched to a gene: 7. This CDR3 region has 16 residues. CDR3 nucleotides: TGTGCCAGCAGCGTAGCTGGGACAGGGATCAGAGATACGCAGTATTTT. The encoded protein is CASSVAGTGIRDTQYF.

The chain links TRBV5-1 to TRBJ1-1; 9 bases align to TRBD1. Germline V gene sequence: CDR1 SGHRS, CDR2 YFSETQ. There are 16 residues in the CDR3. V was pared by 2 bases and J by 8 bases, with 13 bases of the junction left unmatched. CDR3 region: CASSLGPGQGISEAFF. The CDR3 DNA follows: TGCGCCAGCAGCTTAGGGCCGGGACAGGGAATATCCGAAGCTTTCTTT.

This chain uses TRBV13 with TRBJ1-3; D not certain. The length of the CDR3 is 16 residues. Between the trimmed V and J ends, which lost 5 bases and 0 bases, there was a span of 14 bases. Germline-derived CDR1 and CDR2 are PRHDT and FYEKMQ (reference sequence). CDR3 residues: CASSARRHGSGNTIYF. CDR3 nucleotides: TGTGCCAGCAGCGCCAGGCGACACGGCTCTGGAAACACCATATATTTT. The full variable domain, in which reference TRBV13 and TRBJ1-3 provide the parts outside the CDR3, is AAGVIQSPRHLIKEKRETATLKCYPIPRHDTVYWYQQGPGQDPQFLISFYEKMQSDKGSIPDRFSAQQFSDYHSELNMSSLELGDSALYFCASSARRHGSGNTIYFGEGSWLTVV.

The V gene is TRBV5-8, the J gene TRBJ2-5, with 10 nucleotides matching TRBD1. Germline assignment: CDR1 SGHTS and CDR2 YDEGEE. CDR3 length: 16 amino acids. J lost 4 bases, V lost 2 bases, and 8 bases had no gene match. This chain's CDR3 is CASSFRDRGELETQYF. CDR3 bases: TGTGCCAGCAGCTTCCGGGACAGGGGAGAATTAGAGACCCAGTACTTC.

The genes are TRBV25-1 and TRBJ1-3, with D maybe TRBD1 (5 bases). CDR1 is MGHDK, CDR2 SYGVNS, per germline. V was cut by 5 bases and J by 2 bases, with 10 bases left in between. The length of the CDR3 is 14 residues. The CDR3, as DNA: TGTGCCAGCAGTTCAGGGTTTCCTGGAAACACCATATATTTT. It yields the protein CASSSGFPGNTIYF.

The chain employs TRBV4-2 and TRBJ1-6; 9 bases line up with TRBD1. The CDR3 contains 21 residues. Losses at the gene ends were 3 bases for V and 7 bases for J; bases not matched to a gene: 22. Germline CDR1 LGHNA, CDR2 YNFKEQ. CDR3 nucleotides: TGTGCCAGCAGCCAGGAAACCGGGACAGGGTCCTTGCGTCGAGGCAATTCACCCCTCCACTTT. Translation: CASSQETGTGSLRRGNSPLHF.

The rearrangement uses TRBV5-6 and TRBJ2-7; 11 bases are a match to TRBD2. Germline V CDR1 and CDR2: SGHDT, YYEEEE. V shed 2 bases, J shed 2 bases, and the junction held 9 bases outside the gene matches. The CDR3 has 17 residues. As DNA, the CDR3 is TGTGCCAGCAGCTTCGGTAGCGGGGGGGCTAAGGCCTACGAGCAGTACTTC. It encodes CASSFGSGGAKAYEQYF. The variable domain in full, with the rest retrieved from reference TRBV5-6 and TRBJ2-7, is DAGVTQSPTHLIKTRGQQVTLRCSPKSGHDTVSWYQQALGQGPQFIFQYYEEEERQRGNFPDRFSGHQFPNYSSELNVNALLLGDSALYLCASSFGSGGAKAYEQYFGPGTRLTVT.

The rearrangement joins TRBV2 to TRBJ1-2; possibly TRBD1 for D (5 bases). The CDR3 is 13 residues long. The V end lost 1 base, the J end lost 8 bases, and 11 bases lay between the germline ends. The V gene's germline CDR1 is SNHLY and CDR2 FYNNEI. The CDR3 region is CASSEVQDTGYTF. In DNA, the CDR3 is TGTGCCAGCAGTGAAGTCCAGGACACCGGCTACACCTTC.

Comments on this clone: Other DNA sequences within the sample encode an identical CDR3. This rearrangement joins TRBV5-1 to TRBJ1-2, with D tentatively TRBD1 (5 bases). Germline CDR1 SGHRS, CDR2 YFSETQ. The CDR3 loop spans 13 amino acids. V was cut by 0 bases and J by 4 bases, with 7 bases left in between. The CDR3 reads CASSLGQSYGYTF. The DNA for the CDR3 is TGCGCCAGCAGCTTGGGACAGTCCTATGGCTACACCTTC.

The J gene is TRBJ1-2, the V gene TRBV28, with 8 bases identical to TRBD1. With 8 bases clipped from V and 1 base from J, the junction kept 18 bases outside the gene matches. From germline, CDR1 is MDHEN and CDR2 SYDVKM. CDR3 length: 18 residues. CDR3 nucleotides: TGTGCCAGCCGTCAAAGGGCCAGGGGGCTGCTATATAACTATGGCTACACCTTC. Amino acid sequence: CASRQRARGLLYNYGYTF.